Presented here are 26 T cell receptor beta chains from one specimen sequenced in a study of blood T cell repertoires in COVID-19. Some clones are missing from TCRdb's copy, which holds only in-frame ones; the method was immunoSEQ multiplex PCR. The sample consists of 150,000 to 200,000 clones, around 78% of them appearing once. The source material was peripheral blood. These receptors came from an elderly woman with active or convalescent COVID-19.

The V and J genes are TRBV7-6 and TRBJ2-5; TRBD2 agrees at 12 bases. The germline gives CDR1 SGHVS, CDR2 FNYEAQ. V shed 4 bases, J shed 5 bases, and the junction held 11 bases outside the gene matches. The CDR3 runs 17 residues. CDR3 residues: CASSSIAGTSGSETQYF. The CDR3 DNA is TGTGCCAGCAGCTCTATCGCCGGGACTAGCGGGTCGGAGACCCAGTACTTC.

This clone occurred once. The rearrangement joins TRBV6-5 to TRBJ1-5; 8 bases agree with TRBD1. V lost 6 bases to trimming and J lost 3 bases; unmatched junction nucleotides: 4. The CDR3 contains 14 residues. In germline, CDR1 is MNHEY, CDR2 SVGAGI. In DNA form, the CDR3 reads TGTGCCAGCAGAACAGGGGGATCCAATCAGCCCCAGCATTTT. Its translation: CASRTGGSNQPQHF.

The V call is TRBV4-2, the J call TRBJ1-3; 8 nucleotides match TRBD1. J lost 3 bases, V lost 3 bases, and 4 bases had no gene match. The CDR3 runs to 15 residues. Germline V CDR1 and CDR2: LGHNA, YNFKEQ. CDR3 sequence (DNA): TGTGCCAGCAGCCAGGACACAGGGGGTGGAAACACCATATATTTT. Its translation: CASSQDTGGGNTIYF.

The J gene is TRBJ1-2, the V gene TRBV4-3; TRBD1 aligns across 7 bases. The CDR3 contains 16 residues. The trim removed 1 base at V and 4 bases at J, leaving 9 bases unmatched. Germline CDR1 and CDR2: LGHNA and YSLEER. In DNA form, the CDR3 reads TGCGCCAGCAGCCAAGGGACAGGCAGCTCAGTCTATGGCTACACCTTC. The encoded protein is CASSQGTGSSVYGYTF.

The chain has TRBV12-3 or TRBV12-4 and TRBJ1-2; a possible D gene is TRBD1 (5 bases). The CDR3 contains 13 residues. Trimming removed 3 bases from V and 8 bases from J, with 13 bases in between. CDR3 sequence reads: CASSFGTPGGYTF. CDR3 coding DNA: TGTGCCAGCAGTTTCGGGACTCCTGGAGGCTACACCTTC.

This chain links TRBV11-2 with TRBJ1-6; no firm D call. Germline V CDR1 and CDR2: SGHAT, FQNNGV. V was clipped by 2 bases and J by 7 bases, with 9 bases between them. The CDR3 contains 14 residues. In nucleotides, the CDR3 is TGTGCCAGCAGCTTACTTAGAGGGAATTCACCCCTCCACTTT. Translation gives CASSLLRGNSPLHF. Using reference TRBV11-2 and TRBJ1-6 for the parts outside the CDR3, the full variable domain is EAGVAQSPRYKIIEKRQSVAFWCNPISGHATLYWYQQILGQGPKLLIQFQNNGVVDDSQLPKDRFSAERLKGVDSTLKIQPAKLEDSAVYLCASSLLRGNSPLHFGNGTRLTVT.

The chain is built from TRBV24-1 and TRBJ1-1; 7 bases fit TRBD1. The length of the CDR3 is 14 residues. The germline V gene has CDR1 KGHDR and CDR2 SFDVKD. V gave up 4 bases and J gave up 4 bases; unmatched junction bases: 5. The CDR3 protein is CATSETGMATEAFF. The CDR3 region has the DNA TGTGCCACCAGTGAGACAGGGATGGCCACTGAAGCTTTCTTT.

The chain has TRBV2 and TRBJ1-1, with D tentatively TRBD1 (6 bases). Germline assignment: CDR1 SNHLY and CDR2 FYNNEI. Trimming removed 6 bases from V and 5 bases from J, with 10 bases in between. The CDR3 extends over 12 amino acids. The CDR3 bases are TGTGCCAGCAGGCAGGGGATTACTGAAGCTTTCTTT. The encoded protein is CASRQGITEAFF. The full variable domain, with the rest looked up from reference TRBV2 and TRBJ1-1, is EPEVTQTPSHQVTQMGQEVILRCVPISNHLYFYWYRQILGQKVEFLVSFYNNEISEKSEIFDDQFSVERPDGSNFTLKIRSTKLEDSAMYFCASRQGITEAFFGQGTRLTVV.

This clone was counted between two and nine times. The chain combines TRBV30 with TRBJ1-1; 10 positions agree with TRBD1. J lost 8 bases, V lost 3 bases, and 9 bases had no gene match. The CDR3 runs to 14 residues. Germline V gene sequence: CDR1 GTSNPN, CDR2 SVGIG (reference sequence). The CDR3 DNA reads TGTGCCTGGAGATCGGGGACAGGGGTCTTGGAAGCTTTCTTT. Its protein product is CAWRSGTGVLEAFF. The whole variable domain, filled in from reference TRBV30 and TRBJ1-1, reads SQTIHQWPATLVQPVGSPLSLECTVEGTSNPNLYWYRQAAGRGLQLLFYSVGIGQISSEVPQNLSASRPQDRQFILSSKKLLLSDSGFYLCAWRSGTGVLEAFFGQGTRLTVV.

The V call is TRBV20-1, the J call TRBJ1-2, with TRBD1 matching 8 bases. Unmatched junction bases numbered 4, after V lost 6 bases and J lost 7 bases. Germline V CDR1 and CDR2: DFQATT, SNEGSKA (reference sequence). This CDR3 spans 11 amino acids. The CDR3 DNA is TGCAGTGCCGGGGACAGGCTTGGCTACACCTTC. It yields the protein CSAGDRLGYTF.

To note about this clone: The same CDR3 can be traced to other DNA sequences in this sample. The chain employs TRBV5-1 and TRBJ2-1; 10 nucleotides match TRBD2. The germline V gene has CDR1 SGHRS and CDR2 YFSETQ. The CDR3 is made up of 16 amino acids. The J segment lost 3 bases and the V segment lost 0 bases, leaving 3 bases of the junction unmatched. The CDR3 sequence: CASSLVPSGGYNEQFF. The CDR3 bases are TGCGCCAGCAGCTTGGTCCCTAGCGGGGGCTACAATGAGCAGTTCTTC.

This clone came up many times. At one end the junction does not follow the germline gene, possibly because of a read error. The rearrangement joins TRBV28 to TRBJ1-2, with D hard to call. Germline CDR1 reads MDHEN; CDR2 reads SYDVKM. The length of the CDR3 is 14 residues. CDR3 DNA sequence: TGTGCCAGCAGTTCGGTATCCGGGTCTTCCTCATCCCGGTTC. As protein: CASSSVSGSSSSRF.

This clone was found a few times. CDR3 sequence (DNA): TGTGCCAGCAGCTTAGCGGGAACCACAGATACGCAGTATTTT. Protein: CASSLAGTTDTQYF. V is TRBV13 and J is TRBJ2-3; tentative D call: TRBD2 (5 bases). CDR1 is PRHDT, CDR2 FYEKMQ, per germline (reference sequence). The CDR3 runs 14 residues. V was shortened by 1 base and J by 2 bases, with 7 bases between the two germline ends.

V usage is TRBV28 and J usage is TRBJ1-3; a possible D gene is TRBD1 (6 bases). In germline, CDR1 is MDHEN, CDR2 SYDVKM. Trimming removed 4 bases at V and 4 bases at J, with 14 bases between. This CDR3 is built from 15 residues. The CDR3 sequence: CASSSTGSGGNTIYF. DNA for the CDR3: TGTGCCAGCAGTTCGACAGGTAGTGGGGGAAACACCATATATTTT.

The CDR3 DNA sequence: TGTGCCAGCAGTGAAGACGGGGGGTGGGAGCAGTACTTC. Its translation: CASSEDGGWEQYF. V gene TRBV6-1 combines with J gene TRBJ2-7; 7 bases agree with TRBD2. This CDR3 is 13 amino acids long. Unmatched junction bases numbered 4, after V lost 1 base and J lost 7 bases. Germline CDR1 reads MNHNS; CDR2 reads SASEGT.

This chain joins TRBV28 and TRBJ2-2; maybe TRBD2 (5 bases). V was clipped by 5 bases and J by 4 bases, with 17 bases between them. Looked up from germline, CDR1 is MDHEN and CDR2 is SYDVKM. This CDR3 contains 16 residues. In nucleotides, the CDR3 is TGTGCCAGCAGTCCTCCCCGACGGGATTTCACCGGGGAGCTGTTTTTT. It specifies CASSPPRRDFTGELFF.

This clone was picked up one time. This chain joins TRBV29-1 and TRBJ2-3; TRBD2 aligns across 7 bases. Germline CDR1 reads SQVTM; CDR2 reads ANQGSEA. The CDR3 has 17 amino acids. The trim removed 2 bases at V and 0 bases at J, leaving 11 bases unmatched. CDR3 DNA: TGCAGCGTTGAAACACGAGCCGGGGGGAGTAGCACAGATACGCAGTATTTT. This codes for CSVETRAGGSSTDTQYF.

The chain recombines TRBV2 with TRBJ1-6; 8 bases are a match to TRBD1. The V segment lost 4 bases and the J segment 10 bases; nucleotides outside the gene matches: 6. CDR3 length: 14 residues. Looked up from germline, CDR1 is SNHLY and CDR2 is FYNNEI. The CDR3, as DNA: TGTGCCAGCAGTGCATCAGGGGGCCAATCACCCCTCCACTTT. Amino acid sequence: CASSASGGQSPLHF.

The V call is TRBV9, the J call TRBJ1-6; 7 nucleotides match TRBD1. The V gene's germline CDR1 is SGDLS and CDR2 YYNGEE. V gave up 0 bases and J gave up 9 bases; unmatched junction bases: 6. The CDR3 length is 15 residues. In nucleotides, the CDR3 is TGTGCCAGCAGCGTAGAACAGGGGAGGAGTTCACCCCTCCACTTT. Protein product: CASSVEQGRSSPLHF.

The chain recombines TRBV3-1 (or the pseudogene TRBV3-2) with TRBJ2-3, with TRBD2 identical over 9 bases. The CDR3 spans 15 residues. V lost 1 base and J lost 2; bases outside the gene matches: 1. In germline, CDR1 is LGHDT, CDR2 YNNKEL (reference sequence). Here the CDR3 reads CASSQGLAVTDTQYF. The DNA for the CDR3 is TGTGCCAGCAGCCAAGGACTAGCGGTCACAGATACGCAGTATTTT.

The CDR3 bases are TGTGCCAGCAGCTTAGCCCGACTGCCCGGGAGCTCCTATAATTCACCCCTCCACTTT. It is translated as CASSLARLPGSSYNSPLHF. V and J are TRBV7-8 and TRBJ1-6; D is ambiguous. Germline-derived CDR1 and CDR2 are SGHVS and FQNEAQ. The CDR3 is 19 residues long. V was trimmed by 0 bases and J by 0 bases, leaving 15 bases between them.

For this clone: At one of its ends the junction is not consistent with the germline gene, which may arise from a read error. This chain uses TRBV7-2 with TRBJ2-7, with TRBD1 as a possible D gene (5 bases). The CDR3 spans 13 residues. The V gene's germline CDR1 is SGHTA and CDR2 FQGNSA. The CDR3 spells CASSPDRSFEQYF. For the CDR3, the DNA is TGTGCCAGCAGCCCTGACAGATCCTTCGAGCAGTACTTC.

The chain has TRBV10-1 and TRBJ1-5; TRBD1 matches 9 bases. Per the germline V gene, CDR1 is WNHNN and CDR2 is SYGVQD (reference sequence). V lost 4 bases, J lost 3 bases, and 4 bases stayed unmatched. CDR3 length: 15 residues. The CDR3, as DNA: TGCGCCAGCAGTGCCGGGACAGGGTTCAATCAGCCCCAGCATTTT. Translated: CASSAGTGFNQPQHF.

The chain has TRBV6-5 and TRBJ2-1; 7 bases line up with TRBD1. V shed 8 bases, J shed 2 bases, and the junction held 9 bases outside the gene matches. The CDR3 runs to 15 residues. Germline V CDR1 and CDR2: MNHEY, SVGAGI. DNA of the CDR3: TGTGCCAGCCAGGGGGTGGGGGCGGCCTACAATGAGCAGTTCTTC. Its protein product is CASQGVGAAYNEQFF.

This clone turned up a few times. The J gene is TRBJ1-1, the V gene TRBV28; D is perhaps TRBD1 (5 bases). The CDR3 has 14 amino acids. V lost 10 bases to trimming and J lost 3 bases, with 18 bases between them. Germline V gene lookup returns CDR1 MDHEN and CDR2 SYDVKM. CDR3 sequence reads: CATRREGSYTEAFF. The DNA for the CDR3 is TGTGCCACCCGTCGGGAGGGGAGTTACACTGAAGCTTTCTTT. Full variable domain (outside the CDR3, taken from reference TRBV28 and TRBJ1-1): DVKVTQSSRYLVKRTGEKVFLECVQDMDHENMFWYRQDPGLGLRLIYFSYDVKMKEKGDIPEGYSVSREKKERFSLILESASTNQTSMYLCATRREGSYTEAFFGQGTRLTVV.

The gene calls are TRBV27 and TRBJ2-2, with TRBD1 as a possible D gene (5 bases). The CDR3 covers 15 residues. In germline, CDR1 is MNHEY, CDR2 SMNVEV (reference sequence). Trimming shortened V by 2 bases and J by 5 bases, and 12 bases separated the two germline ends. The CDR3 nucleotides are TGTGCCAGCAGTTTAACCAGGGTAGGGACCGGGGAGCTGTTTTTT. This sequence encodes CASSLTRVGTGELFF.